The 16 T cell receptor beta chains below come from one sample, sequenced in a study of OX40 agonist ivuxolimab in advanced cancers. The assay was immunoSEQ multiplex PCR, and TCRdb's table has in-frame clones only and misses some. The sample shows some 58,000 clones, about 88% of them seen only once. This specimen consisted of CD4+ or CD8+ T cells sorted from blood, obtained in a trial of the OX40 agonist ivuxolimab. All receptors derive from an adult with an advanced solid tumor such as melanoma, head and neck, liver or kidney cancer.

This rearrangement joins TRBV7-8 to TRBJ1-5, with TRBD1 matching over 8 bases. The CDR3 is made up of 18 amino acids. V lost 5 bases to trimming and J lost 0 bases; unmatched junction nucleotides: 12. Germline assignment: CDR1 SGHVS and CDR2 FQNEAQ. CDR3: CASSPRQGSFYSNQPQHF. CDR3 in DNA: TGTGCCAGCAGCCCCCGACAGGGGTCATTCTATAGCAATCAGCCCCAGCATTTT.

This chain uses TRBV29-1 with TRBJ1-5; 8 bases align to TRBD1. Germline V gene lookup returns CDR1 SQVTM and CDR2 ANQGSEA. The CDR3 covers 12 residues. V gave up 4 bases and J gave up 11 bases; unmatched junction bases: 7. Written as DNA, the CDR3 is TGCAGCGTTGGGGACCCGGGACAGGCCCAGCATTTT. Translating it yields CSVGDPGQAQHF.

The gene calls are TRBV18 and TRBJ1-1, with D uncertain. V lost 5 bases and J 5 bases, leaving 12 bases between the germline ends. CDR1 is KGHSH, CDR2 LQKENI, per germline. This CDR3 is 13 amino acids long. The CDR3 bases are TGTGCCAGCTCAGGTAACGGGAGAACTGAAGCTTTCTTT. Translating it yields CASSGNGRTEAFF.

The V call is TRBV29-1, the J call TRBJ1-2, with D hard to call. Trimming took 0 bases from V and 1 from J, leaving 6 bases between them. Per the germline V gene, CDR1 is SQVTM and CDR2 is ANQGSEA. The CDR3 is made up of 13 amino acids. CDR3 sequence: CSVEEAGNYGYTF. DNA for the CDR3: TGCAGCGTTGAAGAGGCCGGTAACTATGGCTACACCTTC.

V is TRBV10-3 and J is TRBJ2-7, with no clear D. With 4 bases removed from V and 2 bases from J, the gap between germline ends came to 12 bases. Germline CDR1 and CDR2: ENHRY and SYGVKD. CDR3 size: 14 residues. CDR3 bases: TGTGCCATCAGTGGAACGGTACCCCCCTACGAGCAGTACTTC. Translating it yields CAISGTVPPYEQYF.

The genes are TRBV6-6 and TRBJ1-5, with D tentatively TRBD1 (6 bases). The CDR3 loop spans 14 amino acids. In germline, CDR1 is MNHNY, CDR2 SVGAGI (reference sequence). V lost 0 bases to trimming and J lost 6 bases, with 9 bases between them. The CDR3 loop reads CASSYSGAGQPQHF. CDR3 bases: TGTGCCAGCAGTTACTCGGGGGCAGGTCAGCCCCAGCATTTT.

This clone was found once. This chain uses TRBV30 with TRBJ1-1; D call uncertain. Between the trimmed V and J ends, which lost 0 bases and 7 bases, there was a span of 6 bases. The CDR3 spans 11 residues. Germline loops: CDR1 GTSNPN, CDR2 SVGIG (reference sequence). The CDR3 sequence is CAWSVYVEAFF. The CDR3 DNA follows: TGTGCCTGGAGTGTCTATGTTGAAGCTTTCTTT.

J is TRBJ1-1 and V is TRBV5-6, with 12 bases fitting TRBD1. The CDR3 covers 17 residues. The germline CDR1 and CDR2 sequences are SGHDT and YYEEEE. After removal of 0 bases from V and 4 bases from J, the junction contained 7 bases not matched to a gene. This CDR3 is CASSLAGQGAGPTEAFF. In DNA, the CDR3 is TGTGCCAGCAGCTTGGCGGGACAGGGGGCAGGTCCCACTGAAGCTTTCTTT.

V is TRBV19 and J is TRBJ1-4; no firm D call. V lost 3 bases and J 4 bases, leaving 9 bases between the germline ends. The germline V gene has CDR1 LNHDA and CDR2 SQIVND (reference sequence). CDR3 length equals 14 residues. In nucleotides, the CDR3 is TGTGCCAGTAGTATCGGTCAGGATAATGAAAAACTGTTTTTT. This sequence encodes CASSIGQDNEKLFF.

This clone was detected a few times. This chain uses TRBV11-2 with TRBJ1-1; the D is unclear. In germline, CDR1 is SGHAT, CDR2 FQNNGV. Trimming cost V 3 bases and J 1 base, with 6 bases left between them. The length of the CDR3 is 13 residues. The CDR3 here is CASSFERNTEAFF. The CDR3 nucleotides are TGTGCCAGCAGCTTCGAGAGGAACACTGAAGCTTTCTTT.

The chain couples TRBV29-1 to TRBJ1-1; no firm D call. Germline CDR1 reads SQVTM; CDR2 reads ANQGSEA. CDR3 length: 10 amino acids. Deletions cut 3 bases from V and 4 bases from J, with 3 bases between. The CDR3 DNA reads as TGCAGCGTTGACCCCACTGAAGCTTTCTTT. Protein: CSVDPTEAFF.

V is TRBV4-1 and J is TRBJ2-6; TRBD2 is a possible D gene (5 bases). The CDR3 contains 17 residues. The germline CDR1 and CDR2 sequences are MGHRA and YSYEKL. V was pared by 1 base and J by 0 bases, with 10 bases between. CDR3 protein: CASSQVTGTSGANVLTF. DNA of the CDR3: TGCGCCAGCAGCCAAGTTACGGGAACCTCTGGGGCCAACGTCCTGACTTTC.

This clone has just one count. This chain joins TRBV7-9 and TRBJ2-7; possibly TRBD2 for D (5 bases). The CDR3 loop spans 16 amino acids. Looked up from germline, CDR1 is SEHNR and CDR2 is FQNEAQ (reference sequence). Trimming took 3 bases from V and 2 from J, leaving 17 bases between them. This chain's CDR3 is CASSFPARGFPYEQYF. As DNA, the CDR3 is TGTGCCAGCAGCTTCCCCGCCCGGGGTTTCCCCTACGAGCAGTACTTC. The entire variable domain, with the rest obtained from reference TRBV7-9 and TRBJ2-7, is as follows: DTGVSQNPRHKITKRGQNVTFRCDPISEHNRLYWYRQTLGQGPEFLTYFQNEAQLEKSRLLSDRFSAERPKGSFSTLEIQRTEQGDSAMYLCASSFPARGFPYEQYFGPGTRLTVT.

V usage is TRBV5-1 and J usage is TRBJ1-4; D remains ambiguous. CDR1 SGHRS and CDR2 YFSETQ come from the germline V gene. V lost 0 bases and J 8 bases, leaving 11 bases between the germline ends. This CDR3 has 14 residues. The CDR3 nucleotides read TGCGCCAGCAGCTTGGAGCGAGGAAGGGAAAAACTGTTTTTT. Amino acids: CASSLERGREKLFF. The variable domain in full, with the rest retrieved from reference TRBV5-1 and TRBJ1-4, is KAGVTQTPRYLIKTRGQQVTLSCSPISGHRSVSWYQQTPGQGLQFLFEYFSETQRNKGNFPGRFSGRQFSNSRSEMNVSTLELGDSALYLCASSLERGREKLFFGSGTQLSVL.

The CDR3 coding sequence is TGTGCCAGCAGTGTCGTGGAGGCCAAAAACATTCAGTACTTC. Amino acid sequence: CASSVVEAKNIQYF. The chain has TRBV2 and TRBJ2-4; D unresolved. Germline lookup yields CDR1 SNHLY and CDR2 FYNNEI. There are 14 residues in the CDR3. V was shortened by 4 bases and J by 1 base, with 8 bases between the two germline ends.

The rearrangement uses TRBV5-1 and TRBJ1-2; 8 bases map to TRBD1. CDR1 and CDR2 from the germline V gene are SGHRS and YFSETQ. This CDR3 has 14 amino acids. V gave up 0 bases and J gave up 3 bases; unmatched junction bases: 1. CDR3 protein: CASSLDRGDYGYTF. The CDR3 DNA sequence: TGCGCCAGCAGCTTGGACAGGGGGGACTATGGCTACACCTTC.